The rows below give T cell receptor beta chains drawn from one sample of a study of siplizumab effects on memory and regulatory T cells. Here immunoSEQ multiplex PCR was the method, and the copy in TCRdb shows in-frame clones only, minus some. The repertoire consists of about 100,000 clones, with more than 85% occurring once and the leading ten covering 0.14% to 0.15%. The material sequenced was CD4+ T cells sorted from blood. The receptors come from a human donor in good health. CDR3s include the opening cysteine and the closing phenylalanine or tryptophan. The D gene is left open where the match is weak. Expanded clones get a size class; other rows say once, few or many, or leave the size out.

CDR3aa: CASGLLVDEQFF; CDR3nt: TGTGCTAGTGGTTTGCTGGTTGATGAGCAGTTCTTC; d_gene: NA; j_gene: TRBJ2-1; v_gene: TRBV12-5; abundance: NA
CDR3aa: CASSLPRGGPPTPDTQYF; CDR3nt: TGTGCCAGCAGCCTACCGCGGGGGGGCCCACCAACGCCAGATACGCAGTATTTT; d_gene: TRBD2; j_gene: TRBJ2-3; v_gene: TRBV7-2; abundance: NA
CDR3aa: CASSLQGIGQYF; CDR3nt: TGTGCCAGCTCGCTACAGGGAATTGGGCAGTACTTC; d_gene: NA; j_gene: TRBJ2-7; v_gene: TRBV18; abundance: NA
CDR3aa: CASSAQQGFGEQYF; CDR3nt: TGTGCCAGCAGCGCGCAACAGGGTTTTGGGGAGCAGTACTTC; d_gene: NA; j_gene: TRBJ2-7; v_gene: TRBV9; abundance: NA
CDR3aa: CASSDRGEKLFF; CDR3nt: TGTGCCAGCAGTGATAGGGGAGAAAAACTGTTTTTT; d_gene: NA; j_gene: TRBJ1-4; v_gene: TRBV2; abundance: NA
CDR3aa: CASSERQGGAEAFF; CDR3nt: TGTGCCAGCAGTGAAAGACAGGGTGGGGCTGAAGCTTTCTTT; d_gene: TRBD1; j_gene: TRBJ1-1; v_gene: TRBV2; abundance: NA
CDR3aa: CASTLTSGAVNEQFF; CDR3nt: TGTGCCAGCACCCTGACTAGCGGGGCTGTGAATGAGCAGTTCTTC; d_gene: TRBD2; j_gene: TRBJ2-1; v_gene: TRBV2; abundance: NA
CDR3aa: CASSEEGGWNGYTF; CDR3nt: TGTGCCAGCAGTGAAGAGGGAGGGTGGAATGGCTACACCTTC; d_gene: NA; j_gene: TRBJ1-2; v_gene: TRBV6-1; abundance: few
CDR3aa: CASSRQHSTDTQYF; CDR3nt: TGTGCCAGCAGCCGACAACACAGCACAGATACGCAGTATTTT; d_gene: NA; j_gene: TRBJ2-3; v_gene: TRBV6-1; abundance: NA
CDR3aa: CASSSLPQETQYF; CDR3nt: TGTGCCAGCAGCTCTCTCCCCCAAGAGACCCAGTACTTC; d_gene: NA; j_gene: TRBJ2-5; v_gene: TRBV7-3; abundance: NA
CDR3aa: CASSVSLNQPQHF; CDR3nt: TGTGCCAGCAGCGTCTCACTAAATCAGCCCCAGCATTTT; d_gene: NA; j_gene: TRBJ1-5; v_gene: TRBV7-2; abundance: once
CDR3aa: CASGTANNYGYTF; CDR3nt: TGTGCCAGCGGGACAGCAAATAACTATGGCTACACCTTC; d_gene: TRBD1; j_gene: TRBJ1-2; v_gene: TRBV2; abundance: once
CDR3aa: CASSLGRVAGENTDTQYF; CDR3nt: TGTGCCAGCAGCTTGGGGCGGGTAGCGGGGGAAAACACAGATACGCAGTATTTT; d_gene: TRBD2; j_gene: TRBJ2-3; v_gene: TRBV11-3; abundance: NA
CDR3aa: CASSESGTSGSGANVLTF; CDR3nt: TGTGCCAGCAGCGAGTCCGGGACTAGCGGCTCTGGGGCCAACGTCCTGACTTTC; d_gene: TRBD2; j_gene: TRBJ2-6; v_gene: TRBV9; abundance: NA
CDR3aa: CASSLFFRGQGSYEQYF; CDR3nt: TGTGCCAGCAGTTTATTTTTCCGGGGACAGGGGTCCTACGAGCAGTACTTC; d_gene: TRBD1; j_gene: TRBJ2-7; v_gene: TRBV28; abundance: NA
CDR3aa: CASSQEKGSTSNQPQHF; CDR3nt: TGCGCCAGCAGCCAAGAGAAGGGATCCACGAGCAATCAGCCCCAGCATTTT; d_gene: NA; j_gene: TRBJ1-5; v_gene: TRBV4-1; abundance: few
CDR3aa: CASSPGLQETQYF; CDR3nt: TGTGCCAGCTCACCAGGGCTTCAAGAGACCCAGTACTTC; d_gene: NA; j_gene: TRBJ2-5; v_gene: TRBV18; abundance: NA
CDR3aa: CASSRLASTDTQYF; CDR3nt: TGTGCCAGTAGTAGACTAGCGAGCACAGATACGCAGTATTTT; d_gene: TRBD2; j_gene: TRBJ2-3; v_gene: TRBV19; abundance: NA
CDR3aa: CASSLQENTEAFF; CDR3nt: TGCGCCAGCAGCTTGCAGGAGAACACTGAAGCTTTCTTT; d_gene: NA; j_gene: TRBJ1-1; v_gene: TRBV5-1; abundance: NA
CDR3aa: CASSVGTGDRNEQFF; CDR3nt: TGTGCCAGCAGTGTAGGGACAGGGGACAGGAATGAGCAGTTCTTC; d_gene: TRBD1; j_gene: TRBJ2-1; v_gene: TRBV6-4; abundance: NA
CDR3aa: CASSLKTGQLVGTQYF; CDR3nt: TGTGCCAGCAGTTTGAAAACGGGACAGCTCGTGGGGACCCAGTACTTC; d_gene: TRBD1; j_gene: TRBJ2-5; v_gene: TRBV27; abundance: few
CDR3aa: CASSSAGGLRETQYF; CDR3nt: TGTGCCAGCAGCTCAGCGGGGGGGCTCCGAGAGACCCAGTACTTC; d_gene: TRBD2; j_gene: TRBJ2-5; v_gene: TRBV9; abundance: NA
CDR3aa: CASSLGPSGNYGYTF; CDR3nt: TGTGCCAGCAGCTTAGGGCCCTCGGGGAACTATGGCTACACCTTC; d_gene: NA; j_gene: TRBJ1-2; v_gene: TRBV7-2; abundance: NA
CDR3aa: CAIGGLAGSTDTQYF; CDR3nt: TGTGCCATCGGCGGACTAGCGGGGAGCACAGATACGCAGTATTTT; d_gene: TRBD2; j_gene: TRBJ2-3; v_gene: TRBV10-3; abundance: NA
CDR3aa: CASSGTEGETQYF; CDR3nt: TGTGCCAGCAGCGGGACCGAGGGCGAGACCCAGTACTTC; d_gene: NA; j_gene: TRBJ2-5; v_gene: TRBV7-7; abundance: NA
CDR3aa: CASSPLGGRWETQYF; CDR3nt: TGTGCCAGCAGCCCCCTTGGGGGACGGTGGGAGACCCAGTACTTC; d_gene: NA; j_gene: TRBJ2-5; v_gene: TRBV25-1; abundance: NA
CDR3aa: CASSLAGLGTDTQYF; CDR3nt: TGTGCCAGCAGCTTGGCGGGGCTCGGCACAGATACGCAGTATTTT; d_gene: NA; j_gene: TRBJ2-3; v_gene: TRBV5-5; abundance: NA
CDR3aa: CASSGEVGNGGELFF; CDR3nt: TGTGCCAGCAGTGGAGAGGTGGGAAATGGCGGGGAGCTGTTTTTT; d_gene: NA; j_gene: TRBJ2-2; v_gene: TRBV2; abundance: NA
CDR3aa: CASTTLVVPYGYTF; CDR3nt: TGTGCCAGCACCACTTTGGTGGTTCCGTATGGCTACACCTTC; d_gene: NA; j_gene: TRBJ1-2; v_gene: TRBV5-6; abundance: NA
CDR3aa: CASSSGAGTSWETQYF; CDR3nt: TGCGCCAGCAGCTCGGGGGCCGGGACTAGCTGGGAGACCCAGTACTTC; d_gene: TRBD2; j_gene: TRBJ2-5; v_gene: TRBV5-1; abundance: NA
CDR3aa: CSARDEGPYTF; CDR3nt: TGCAGTGCTAGAGATGAGGGTCCCTACACCTTC; d_gene: NA; j_gene: TRBJ1-2; v_gene: TRBV20-1; abundance: few
CDR3aa: CASSLEFYNEQFF; CDR3nt: TGTGCCAGCAGCTTGGAATTTTACAATGAGCAGTTCTTC; d_gene: NA; j_gene: TRBJ2-1; v_gene: TRBV5-4; abundance: NA
CDR3aa: CASSLDTSGGADTQYF; CDR3nt: TGTGCCAGCAGCTTAGATACTAGCGGGGGCGCAGATACGCAGTATTTT; d_gene: TRBD2; j_gene: TRBJ2-3; v_gene: TRBV7-7; abundance: NA
CDR3aa: CASSEEGDGTDTQYF; CDR3nt: TGTGCCAGCAGTGAAGAGGGGGACGGCACAGATACGCAGTATTTT; d_gene: NA; j_gene: TRBJ2-3; v_gene: TRBV6-1; abundance: NA
CDR3aa: CASSLRGQYNEKLFF; CDR3nt: TGTGCCAGCAGCTTACGGGGACAATATAATGAAAAACTGTTTTTT; d_gene: NA; j_gene: TRBJ1-4; v_gene: TRBV7-3; abundance: NA
CDR3aa: CASSRDRANYGYTF; CDR3nt: TGTGCCAGCAGCCGGGACAGGGCTAACTATGGCTACACCTTC; d_gene: TRBD1; j_gene: TRBJ1-2; v_gene: TRBV11-2; abundance: NA
CDR3aa: CASNQLIYGYTF; CDR3nt: TGTGCCAGCAACCAGCTCATCTATGGCTACACCTTC; d_gene: NA; j_gene: TRBJ1-2; v_gene: TRBV6-5; abundance: NA
CDR3aa: CASSIQANTEAFF; CDR3nt: TGTGCCAGCAGTATACAGGCGAACACTGAAGCTTTCTTT; d_gene: NA; j_gene: TRBJ1-1; v_gene: TRBV6-4; abundance: NA
CDR3aa: CASSPRAGETQYF; CDR3nt: TGTGCCAGCAGTCCTCGAGCCGGGGAGACCCAGTACTTC; d_gene: NA; j_gene: TRBJ2-5; v_gene: TRBV27; abundance: NA
CDR3aa: CASSQERDTEAFF; CDR3nt: TGTGCCAGCAGCCAAGAGAGGGACACTGAAGCTTTCTTT; d_gene: NA; j_gene: TRBJ1-1; v_gene: TRBV14; abundance: few
CDR3aa: CASSPAGRGLNTEAFF; CDR3nt: TGTGCCAGCAGCCCCGCGGGCAGGGGGCTTAACACTGAAGCTTTCTTT; d_gene: TRBD1; j_gene: TRBJ1-1; v_gene: TRBV7-8; abundance: NA
CDR3aa: CASSHLGGDTEAFF; CDR3nt: TGTGCCAGCAGCCACCTGGGGGGGGACACTGAAGCTTTCTTT; d_gene: NA; j_gene: TRBJ1-1; v_gene: TRBV14; abundance: NA
CDR3aa: CASSLGQNTEAFF; CDR3nt: TGTGCCAGCAGCTTAGGCCAGAACACTGAAGCTTTCTTT; d_gene: NA; j_gene: TRBJ1-1; v_gene: TRBV7-2; abundance: once
CDR3aa: CASSFSGGAQETQYF; CDR3nt: TGCGCCAGCAGCTTTAGCGGGGGGGCCCAAGAGACCCAGTACTTC; d_gene: TRBD2; j_gene: TRBJ2-5; v_gene: TRBV5-1; abundance: NA
CDR3aa: CASSARRGLTDTQYF; CDR3nt: TGTGCCAGCAGCGCCCGCAGGGGGTTGACAGATACGCAGTATTTT; d_gene: TRBD1; j_gene: TRBJ2-3; v_gene: TRBV9; abundance: NA
CDR3aa: CASSPEGSTYNSPLHF; CDR3nt: TGTGCCAGCTCACCTGAGGGGTCCACCTATAATTCACCCCTCCACTTT; d_gene: NA; j_gene: TRBJ1-6; v_gene: TRBV18; abundance: NA
CDR3aa: CASSVSGGNQETQYF; CDR3nt: TGTGCCAGCAGCGTTAGCGGGGGAAACCAAGAGACCCAGTACTTC; d_gene: TRBD2; j_gene: TRBJ2-5; v_gene: TRBV11-3; abundance: NA
CDR3aa: CASRSSGVTTGELFF; CDR3nt: TGTGCCAGCAGATCTAGCGGGGTTACCACCGGGGAGCTGTTTTTT; d_gene: TRBD2; j_gene: TRBJ2-2; v_gene: TRBV6-5; abundance: NA
CDR3aa: CASRPPLRSHTIYF; CDR3nt: TGTGCCAGCAGGCCCCCTCTCCGATCCCACACCATATATTTT; d_gene: NA; j_gene: TRBJ1-3; v_gene: TRBV6-5; abundance: NA
CDR3aa: CASSYDETANSPLHF; CDR3nt: TGTGCCAGCAGTTATGATGAGACAGCCAATTCACCCCTCCACTTT; d_gene: NA; j_gene: TRBJ1-6; v_gene: TRBV6-5; abundance: few
CDR3aa: CASSLPWREAFF; CDR3nt: TGTGCCAGCTCACTACCTTGGCGAGAAGCTTTCTTT; d_gene: NA; j_gene: TRBJ1-1; v_gene: TRBV18; abundance: few
CDR3aa: CASSLLPGGRNEQFF; CDR3nt: TGTGCCAGCAGCTTACTGCCAGGGGGCCGTAATGAGCAGTTCTTC; d_gene: TRBD1; j_gene: TRBJ2-1; v_gene: TRBV7-9; abundance: NA
CDR3aa: CASSSGLPSDTQYF; CDR3nt: TGTGCCAGCAGTTCCGGACTGCCGTCGGATACGCAGTATTTT; d_gene: NA; j_gene: TRBJ2-3; v_gene: TRBV7-3; abundance: NA
CDR3aa: CASKGLNTGELFF; CDR3nt: TGTGCCAGCAAGGGACTCAACACCGGGGAGCTGTTTTTT; d_gene: NA; j_gene: TRBJ2-2; v_gene: TRBV27; abundance: NA
CDR3aa: CASSRSRGVQIYGYTF; CDR3nt: TGCGCCAGCAGCCGGTCAAGGGGTGTACAGATCTATGGCTACACCTTC; d_gene: NA; j_gene: TRBJ1-2; v_gene: TRBV4-1; abundance: NA
CDR3aa: CATSRAGTANSYEQYF; CDR3nt: TGTGCCACCAGCAGAGCCGGGACAGCCAACTCCTACGAGCAGTACTTC; d_gene: TRBD1; j_gene: TRBJ2-7; v_gene: TRBV15; abundance: NA
CDR3aa: CAWRLAGGPVETQYF; CDR3nt: TGTGCCTGGAGATTAGCGGGGGGGCCCGTAGAGACCCAGTACTTC; d_gene: TRBD2; j_gene: TRBJ2-5; v_gene: TRBV30; abundance: NA
CDR3aa: CASTLQGGGQPQHF; CDR3nt: TGTGCCAGCACGTTACAGGGGGGAGGGCAGCCCCAGCATTTT; d_gene: TRBD1; j_gene: TRBJ1-5; v_gene: TRBV2; abundance: NA
CDR3aa: CASSLETGANEQFF; CDR3nt: TGTGCCAGCAGCTTAGAGACAGGGGCAAATGAGCAGTTCTTC; d_gene: TRBD1; j_gene: TRBJ2-1; v_gene: TRBV11-2; abundance: NA
CDR3aa: CASSSPPGQGVAGELFF; CDR3nt: TGTGCCAGCTCATCTCCCCCGGGACAGGGGGTCGCCGGGGAGCTGTTTTTT; d_gene: TRBD1; j_gene: TRBJ2-2; v_gene: TRBV18; abundance: NA